This T cell receptor beta chain comes out of a study of T cells in Graves' hyperthyroidism and ophthalmopathy. Overall study: Peripheral blood was acquired at first diagnosis, ahead of any therapy whatsoever.

Trimming left V 6 bases short and J 2 bases short, with 16 bases between. The CDR3 sequence is 15 residues long. CDR1 and CDR2 (germline): SGHTA, FQGNSA. RNA transcripts provided the source from which TCR beta CDR3 regions were amplified. TCR CDR3 regions were first amplified by RT-PCR with HTBI primers. Each CDR3 protein is one row after TCRdb ran MiXCR on the multiplex PCR reads. This sample has around 800,000 distinct CDR3 sequences, with roughly 40% found just once. This chain uses TRBV7-2 with TRBJ2-5; D may match TRBD1 or TRBD2 (5 bases each). The sample consisted of blood. This sequence was found in a man younger than 30 with Graves' hyperthyroidism. CDR3 in amino acids: CASSPPGHSQETQYF. CDR3 in DNA: TGTGCCAGCAGTCCTCCGGGGCATTCACAAGAGACCCAGTACTTC.